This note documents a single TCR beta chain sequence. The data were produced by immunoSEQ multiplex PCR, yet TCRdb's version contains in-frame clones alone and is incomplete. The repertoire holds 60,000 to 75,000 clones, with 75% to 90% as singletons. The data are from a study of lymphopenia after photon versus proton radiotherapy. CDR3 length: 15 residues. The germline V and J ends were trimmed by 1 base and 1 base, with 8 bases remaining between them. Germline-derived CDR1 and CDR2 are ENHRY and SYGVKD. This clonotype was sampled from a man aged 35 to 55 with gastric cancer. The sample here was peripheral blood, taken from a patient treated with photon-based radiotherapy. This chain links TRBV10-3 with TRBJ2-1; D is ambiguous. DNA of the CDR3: TGTGCCATCAGTGAGTACAGAATATCCTACAATGAGCAGTTCTTC. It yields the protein CAISEYRISYNEQFF.